This T cell receptor beta chain stems from a study of beta chain features in type 1 diabetes. Expressed TCRB transcripts were sequenced because the entire RNA isolate underwent reverse transcription. TCRdb's table, derived via immunoSEQ multiplex PCR, lists solely in-frame clones and lacks some. The table records under 950,000 clones, roughly a sixth of them present only once. This clone has only a few counts. The germline V gene encodes CDR1 SGHAT and CDR2 FQDESV (reference sequence). Trimming at V came to 5 bases and at J to 2 bases, leaving 5 bases not matched to a gene. This CDR3 is 15 amino acids long. Stem cell-like memory, regulatory, central memory and naive CD4+ cells were sorted via CD45RO/CCR7/CD25/CD127/CD95/CD27.

This rearrangement joins TRBV11-1 to TRBJ2-3, with 9 bases that match TRBD1. This receptor was obtained from a woman between 18 and 29 years old in good health. The sample taken for sequencing was naive CD4+ T cells from blood. This CDR3 is CASSRDRGDTDTQYF. CDR3 nucleotide sequence: TGTGCCAGCAGCCGCGACAGGGGGGACACAGATACGCAGTATTTT. Full variable domain (missing parts from reference TRBV11-1 and TRBJ2-3): EAEVAQSPRYKITEKSQAVAFWCDPISGHATLYWYRQILGQGPELLVQFQDESVVDDSQLPKDRFSAERLKGVDSTLKIQPAELGDSAMYLCASSRDRGDTDTQYFGPGTRLTVL.